This is a list of T cell receptor beta chains from one sample in a study of cytomegalovirus exposure and HLA in healthy donors. Generated by immunoSEQ multiplex PCR, the TCRdb table keeps only in-frame clones and is missing some. The data show about 140,000 clones, around 80% seen once. Material: PBMCs. Source of these receptors: a female donor in good health and CMV-seronegative. CDR3s include the opening cysteine and the closing phenylalanine or tryptophan. D genes are given only for firm matches. Rows may omit the clone size; those that give it use once, few, many or a size class.

length: 11
D: -
V: TRBV28
size: -
J: TRBJ2-5
DNA: TGTGCCAGCAGGGTTCAGGAGACCCAGTACTTC
CDR3: CASRVQETQYF

length: 15
D: -
V: TRBV18
size: -
J: TRBJ1-5
DNA: TGTGCCAGCTCAGTCCGGGTAGGAAACAATCAGCCCCAGCATTTT
CDR3: CASSVRVGNNQPQHF

length: 18
D: -
V: TRBV27
size: once
J: TRBJ1-1
DNA: TGTGCCAGCAGTTTCGCAGGGGCCGTTCTATCCATGAACACTGAAGCTTTCTTT
CDR3: CASSFAGAVLSMNTEAFF

length: 11
D: -
V: TRBV6-6
size: -
J: TRBJ1-5
DNA: TGTGCCAGCAGCCCAGGTCAGCCCCAGCATTTT
CDR3: CASSPGQPQHF

length: 16
D: -
V: TRBV6-4
size: -
J: TRBJ2-3
DNA: TGTGCCAGCAGTGACTCAAGCGGATCTAGCACAGATACGCAGTATTTT
CDR3: CASSDSSGSSTDTQYF

length: 12
D: -
V: TRBV29-1
size: once
J: TRBJ2-7
DNA: TGCAGCGTTGAACAGGGTCGCTACGAGCAGTACTTC
CDR3: CSVEQGRYEQYF

length: 11
D: -
V: TRBV29-1
size: once
J: TRBJ2-7
DNA: TGCAGCGTGAGGAGGCAACACGAGCAGTACTTC
CDR3: CSVRRQHEQYF

length: 16
D: TRBD2
V: TRBV10-2
size: -
J: TRBJ2-3
DNA: TGCGCCAGCAGTCTGGAAAGGACTAGCGTTTTGGATACGCAGTATTTT
CDR3: CASSLERTSVLDTQYF

length: 15
D: TRBD1
V: TRBV7-2
size: -
J: TRBJ1-2
DNA: TGTGCCAGCAGCCCAGGAGGGACAGGGGAGGACGGCTACACCTTC
CDR3: CASSPGGTGEDGYTF

length: 13
D: TRBD2
V: TRBV6-5
size: once
J: TRBJ2-3
DNA: TGTGCCAGCAGGGGACTAGTGGCGGATACGCAGTATTTT
CDR3: CASRGLVADTQYF

length: 17
D: -
V: TRBV5-8
size: -
J: TRBJ1-5
DNA: TGTGCCAGCAGCTTTTACTCCAGGGTTTCTAGCAATCAGCCCCAGCATTTT
CDR3: CASSFYSRVSSNQPQHF

length: 14
D: TRBD1
V: TRBV25-1
size: -
J: TRBJ2-7
DNA: TGTGCCAGCAGTCCCGGGACAGGGGGCTACGAGCAGTACTTC
CDR3: CASSPGTGGYEQYF

length: 16
D: TRBD2
V: TRBV5-1
size: once
J: TRBJ2-7
DNA: TGCGCCAGCAGCCCCCGAGGGACGGGGGGGACCTACGAGCAGTACTTC
CDR3: CASSPRGTGGTYEQYF

length: 13
D: -
V: TRBV19
size: -
J: TRBJ1-1
DNA: TGTGCCAGTAGTCAGAAGGGGGACACTGAAGCTTTCTTT
CDR3: CASSQKGDTEAFF

length: 15
D: -
V: TRBV28
size: -
J: TRBJ2-4
DNA: TGTGCCAGCAGTCAATACACGGGACATCGAAACATTCAGTACTTC
CDR3: CASSQYTGHRNIQYF

length: 15
D: TRBD1
V: TRBV14
size: -
J: TRBJ1-2
DNA: TGTGCCAGCAGCCTACCGGGACAGGGGATCTATGGCTACACCTTC
CDR3: CASSLPGQGIYGYTF

length: 13
D: -
V: TRBV27
size: once
J: TRBJ1-5
DNA: TGTGCCAGCAGTTACAGTGGGGGGCAGCCCCAGCATTTT
CDR3: CASSYSGGQPQHF

length: 16
D: -
V: TRBV5-1
size: once
J: TRBJ2-6
DNA: TGCGCCAGCAGCTTCGAGGGAATCTCTGGGGCCAACGTCCTGACTTTC
CDR3: CASSFEGISGANVLTF

length: 13
D: -
V: TRBV5-4
size: -
J: TRBJ2-5
DNA: TGTGCCAGCAGCTCCGTGACAGAAGAGACCCAGTACTTC
CDR3: CASSSVTEETQYF

length: 14
D: -
V: TRBV13
size: -
J: TRBJ2-7
DNA: TGTGCCAGCAGGCGACCGGGTGGAACATACGAGCAGTACTTC
CDR3: CASRRPGGTYEQYF

length: 14
D: TRBD2
V: TRBV10-1
size: many
J: TRBJ2-1
DNA: TGCGCCAGCAGTGCCCAGCGGGACGACAATGAGCAGTTCTTC
CDR3: CASSAQRDDNEQFF

length: 14
D: -
V: TRBV25-1
size: once
J: TRBJ2-5
DNA: TGTGCCAGCAGTGACTCGGAGTACCAAGAGACCCAGTACTTC
CDR3: CASSDSEYQETQYF

length: 16
D: TRBD1
V: TRBV9
size: -
J: TRBJ2-6
DNA: TGTGCCAGCAGCGAGAGGACAGGGTCTGGGGCCAACGTCCTGACTTTC
CDR3: CASSERTGSGANVLTF

length: 14
D: TRBD1
V: TRBV2
size: -
J: TRBJ1-2
DNA: TGTGCCAGCAGTGAGGGACAGGGGGACTATGGCTACACCTTC
CDR3: CASSEGQGDYGYTF

length: 13
D: TRBD2
V: TRBV15
size: -
J: TRBJ2-7
DNA: TGTGCCACCAGCAGATTAGCGGGAACGGAGCAGTACTTC
CDR3: CATSRLAGTEQYF

length: 16
D: TRBD1
V: TRBV5-1
size: -
J: TRBJ1-2
DNA: TGCGCCAGCAGCTCGGACAGGGGGATGTCTAACTATGGCTACACCTTC
CDR3: CASSSDRGMSNYGYTF

length: 17
D: TRBD2
V: TRBV30
size: -
J: TRBJ2-1
DNA: TGTGCCTGGAGTGGAGACCGGACTAGCGGTGGAGGCAATGAGCAGTTCTTC
CDR3: CAWSGDRTSGGGNEQFF

length: 17
D: TRBD2
V: TRBV4-1
size: -
J: TRBJ2-3
DNA: TGCGCCAGCAGCCAAGGTAGGGCGGGAGGAAGCACAGATACGCAGTATTTT
CDR3: CASSQGRAGGSTDTQYF

length: 14
D: -
V: TRBV19
size: -
J: TRBJ1-1
DNA: TGTGCCAGTAGTATAGAGGCAGGGTGGACTGAAGCTTTCTTT
CDR3: CASSIEAGWTEAFF

length: 13
D: -
V: TRBV19
size: -
J: TRBJ2-7
DNA: TGTGCCAGTAGTATCAAGGGGGAGTACGAGCAGTACTTC
CDR3: CASSIKGEYEQYF

length: 15
D: -
V: TRBV5-1
size: -
J: TRBJ1-4
DNA: TGCGCCAGCAGCTTTTCTCAGGTGGGCAATGAAAAACTGTTTTTT
CDR3: CASSFSQVGNEKLFF

length: 15
D: -
V: TRBV7-3
size: -
J: TRBJ2-3
DNA: TGTGCCAGCAGCCCCGACGGGTACGGGTCGGATACGCAGTATTTT
CDR3: CASSPDGYGSDTQYF

length: 13
D: TRBD2
V: TRBV5-1
size: -
J: TRBJ2-2
DNA: TGCGCCAGCAGCCCGGGAGGTGACGGGGAGCTGTTTTTT
CDR3: CASSPGGDGELFF

length: 16
D: TRBD1
V: TRBV27
size: few
J: TRBJ1-1
DNA: TGTGCCAGCAAGTCCGGGACAGGGGTCCTGAACACTGAAGCTTTCTTT
CDR3: CASKSGTGVLNTEAFF

length: 11
D: -
V: TRBV7-9
size: -
J: TRBJ2-7
DNA: TGTGCCAGCAGCGCCGGACAAGAGCAGTACTTC
CDR3: CASSAGQEQYF

length: 12
D: -
V: TRBV19
size: few
J: TRBJ1-4
DNA: TGTGCCAGTAGTTTACGAGGTGAAAAACTGTTTTTT
CDR3: CASSLRGEKLFF

length: 13
D: TRBD1
V: TRBV27
size: -
J: TRBJ1-5
DNA: TGTGCCAGCGGAAACAGGGGGAATCAGCCCCAGCATTTT
CDR3: CASGNRGNQPQHF

length: 13
D: -
V: TRBV10-1
size: -
J: TRBJ2-7
DNA: TGCGCCAGCAGTGAGTCGGGGACTTACGAGCAGTACTTC
CDR3: CASSESGTYEQYF

length: 15
D: -
V: TRBV13
size: -
J: TRBJ1-3
DNA: TGTGCCAGCAGCTCAGGACGGGACTCTGGAAACACCATATATTTT
CDR3: CASSSGRDSGNTIYF

length: 17
D: -
V: TRBV18
size: -
J: TRBJ2-6
DNA: TGTGCCAGCTCACCGGAGTCCGGCCTCTCTGGGGCCAACGTCCTGACTTTC
CDR3: CASSPESGLSGANVLTF

length: 14
D: TRBD1
V: TRBV6-1
size: -
J: TRBJ2-7
DNA: TGTGCCAGCGAGGACAGGGGGCAATCCTACGAGCAGTACTTC
CDR3: CASEDRGQSYEQYF

length: 13
D: -
V: TRBV6-5
size: -
J: TRBJ2-7
DNA: TGTGCCAGCAGACAAAACGGGGAAAACGAGCAGTACTTC
CDR3: CASRQNGENEQYF

length: 14
D: TRBD1
V: TRBV28
size: -
J: TRBJ2-7
DNA: TGTGCCAGCAGATATACAGGGGTACCGGGCGAGCAGTACTTC
CDR3: CASRYTGVPGEQYF

length: 12
D: -
V: TRBV7-9
size: once
J: TRBJ2-1
DNA: TGTGCCAGCAGTCACGCGGGCAATGAGCAGTTCTTC
CDR3: CASSHAGNEQFF

length: 13
D: -
V: TRBV6-5
size: -
J: TRBJ1-1
DNA: TGTGCCAGCAGTTACCCCGACAGCCCTGAAGCTTTCTTT
CDR3: CASSYPDSPEAFF

length: 15
D: -
V: TRBV9
size: -
J: TRBJ2-2
DNA: TGTGCCAGCAGCGAGGACAACGCGAACACCGGGGAGCTGTTTTTT
CDR3: CASSEDNANTGELFF

length: 13
D: TRBD1
V: TRBV7-7
size: -
J: TRBJ2-5
DNA: TGTGCTAGCAGTTGGACAGGGAGGGAGACCCAGTACTTC
CDR3: CASSWTGRETQYF

length: 15
D: -
V: TRBV5-6
size: -
J: TRBJ1-1
DNA: TGTGCCAGCAGCTCTTCCGGGACTTGGGACACTGAAGCTTTCTTT
CDR3: CASSSSGTWDTEAFF

length: 15
D: TRBD1
V: TRBV29-1
size: once
J: TRBJ2-7
DNA: TGCAGCGTCATGGGACAGGGGCCCCAACCCTACGAGCAGTACTTC
CDR3: CSVMGQGPQPYEQYF

length: 16
D: -
V: TRBV19
size: -
J: TRBJ1-1
DNA: TGTGCCAGTAGTTCCTTGAAGACAGGAATGAACACTGAAGCTTTCTTT
CDR3: CASSSLKTGMNTEAFF

length: 15
D: -
V: TRBV29-1
size: once
J: TRBJ2-4
DNA: TGCAGCGTTGTATGGCGAGGCGAAACCAAAAACATTCAGTACTTC
CDR3: CSVVWRGETKNIQYF

length: 16
D: -
V: TRBV6-5
size: -
J: TRBJ2-3
DNA: TGTGCCAGCAGTTACAGGCTAGCTGTAAGCACAGATACGCAGTATTTT
CDR3: CASSYRLAVSTDTQYF